What follows are 24 T cell receptor beta chains derived from one specimen sequenced in a study of cytomegalovirus exposure and HLA in healthy donors. A multiplex PCR was run with 60 Vbeta primers and 13 Jbeta primers. Sequencing used immunoSEQ multiplex PCR; TCRdb keeps in-frame clones, though not all of them. The sample lists 110,000 or so clones; over 70% were seen once. Sequences were obtained from PBMCs. All receptors derive from a man aged 35-49 years in good health and CMV-seronegative.

The chain recombines TRBV5-1 with TRBJ2-2; 9 nucleotides align to TRBD1. J lost 4 bases, V lost 1 base, and 5 bases had no gene match. Per germline, CDR1 SGHRS and CDR2 YFSETQ. The CDR3 extends over 16 amino acids. In DNA, the CDR3 is TGCGCCAGCAGCTTGTGGACGGGACAGGGCACCGGGGAGCTGTTTTTT. It encodes CASSLWTGQGTGELFF.

This clone was seen just once. The chain uses TRBV5-4 and TRBJ1-2; D uncertain. V was pared by 5 bases and J by 2 bases, with 13 bases between. The CDR3 runs to 14 residues. CDR1 and CDR2 (germline): SGHNT, YYREEE (reference sequence). CDR3 in DNA: TGTGCCAGCAGACAAGTGACGGGGAACTATGGCTACACCTTC. Amino acid sequence: CASRQVTGNYGYTF. The variable domain in full, with the rest retrieved from reference TRBV5-4 and TRBJ1-2, is ETGVTQSPTHLIKTRGQQVTLRCSSQSGHNTVSWYQQALGQGPQFIFQYYREEENGRGNFPPRFSGLQFPNYSSELNVNALELDDSALYLCASRQVTGNYGYTFGSGTRLTVV.

The chain links TRBV9 to TRBJ2-5; the D is unclear. Per the germline V gene, CDR1 is SGDLS and CDR2 is YYNGEE. The V end was cut by 2 bases, the J end by 4 bases, with 6 bases between. This CDR3 region has 12 residues. The chain's CDR3 is CASSVNIETQYF. CDR3 nucleotides: TGTGCCAGCAGCGTTAACATAGAGACCCAGTACTTC. Supplemented by reference TRBV9 and TRBJ2-5, the full variable domain reads DSGVTQTPKHLITATGQRVTLRCSPRSGDLSVYWYQQSLDQGLQFLIQYYNGEERAKGNILERFSAQQFPDLHSELNLSSLELGDSALYFCASSVNIETQYFGPGTRLLVL.

CDR3 sequence reads: CASSPGQEFQETQYF. The CDR3 bases are TGTGCCAGCAGCCCCGGACAGGAATTTCAAGAGACCCAGTACTTC. The V gene is TRBV7-9, the J gene TRBJ2-5; TRBD1 matches 7 bases. The ends lost 5 bases at V and 2 bases at J; junction bases unmatched: 8. The CDR3 totals 15 residues. In germline, CDR1 is SEHNR, CDR2 FQNEAQ (reference sequence).

This chain connects TRBV2 to TRBJ2-5; tentatively, D is TRBD2 (6 bases). The germline V and J ends were trimmed by 1 base and 2 bases, with 11 bases remaining between them. This CDR3 spans 15 amino acids. CDR1 is SNHLY, CDR2 FYNNEI, per germline. Here the CDR3 DNA reads TGTGCCAGCAGTGAAGAGGAGGGCAGTCAAGAGACCCAGTACTTC. It yields the protein CASSEEEGSQETQYF.

V usage is TRBV5-6 and J usage is TRBJ2-3, with 10 bases identical to TRBD2. From germline, CDR1 is SGHDT and CDR2 YYEEEE. Unmatched junction bases numbered 9, after V lost 4 bases and J lost 4 bases. This CDR3 region has 16 residues. CDR3 sequence: CASSGLQREGPDTQYF. In DNA form, the CDR3 reads TGTGCCAGCAGCGGGCTCCAGCGGGAGGGCCCAGATACGCAGTATTTT.

The CDR3 sequence is CAIPTGISYNEQFF. CDR3 DNA sequence: TGTGCCATCCCGACCGGGATTAGCTACAATGAGCAGTTCTTC. The chain employs TRBV27 and TRBJ2-1, with a tentative D call TRBD2 (5 bases). V was shortened by 10 bases and J by 3 bases, with 16 bases between the two germline ends. The CDR3 spans 14 residues. Germline CDR1 reads MNHEY; CDR2 reads SMNVEV (reference sequence).

V usage is TRBV4-1 and J usage is TRBJ1-6, with TRBD1 as a possible D gene (5 bases). With 1 base removed from V and 0 bases from J, the gap between germline ends came to 13 bases. The CDR3 has 18 residues. Germline lookup yields CDR1 MGHRA and CDR2 YSYEKL. This CDR3 is CASSQGDWGDSYNSPLHF. The CDR3 DNA is TGCGCCAGCAGCCAAGGGGATTGGGGGGACTCCTATAATTCACCCCTCCACTTT.

In its sample, this clone was seen once. The chain couples TRBV7-9 to TRBJ1-4; tentatively, D is TRBD1 (6 bases). The germline gives CDR1 SEHNR, CDR2 FQNEAQ (reference sequence). Trimming pared 2 bases from V and 0 bases from J, leaving 10 bases between. The CDR3 has 16 residues. CDR3 region: CASSLPGQPTNEKLFF. CDR3 bases: TGTGCCAGCAGCTTACCCGGACAGCCAACTAATGAAAAACTGTTTTTT.

This clone was seen once. This rearrangement joins TRBV6-5 to TRBJ1-2, with 11 nucleotides matching TRBD1. V shed 3 bases and J 7 bases; nucleotides not matched to a gene: 4. The CDR3 spans 14 residues. Germline V gene lookup returns CDR1 MNHEY and CDR2 SVGAGI. CDR3 loop: CASSYYGTGGGYTF. The CDR3, as DNA: TGTGCCAGCAGTTATTACGGGACAGGGGGTGGCTACACCTTC.

The V and J genes are TRBV29-1 and TRBJ1-2; no clear D. Germline V gives CDR1 SQVTM, CDR2 ANQGSEA. The CDR3 has 14 amino acids. Trimming shortened V by 4 bases and J by 6 bases, and 18 bases separated the two germline ends. CDR3 in amino acids: CSVASRTGSHGYTF. Here the CDR3 DNA reads TGCAGCGTTGCTTCGAGAACGGGGAGTCATGGCTACACCTTC.

This clone has more than one count but fewer than ten. The V call is TRBV18, the J call TRBJ2-1, with 10 positions matching TRBD2. The CDR3 runs to 14 residues. V shed 3 bases and J 6 bases; nucleotides not matched to a gene: 2. Germline CDR1 is KGHSH and CDR2 is LQKENI. CDR3: CASSPRTSGNEQFF. CDR3 DNA sequence: TGTGCCAGCTCACCCCGGACTAGCGGCAATGAGCAGTTCTTC.

The J gene is TRBJ2-7, the V gene TRBV9; 7 bases are a match to TRBD2. Germline lookup yields CDR1 SGDLS and CDR2 YYNGEE. The CDR3 covers 14 residues. V lost 1 base and J lost 6; bases outside the gene matches: 7. The CDR3 nucleotides read TGTGCCAGCAGCGTAAGTAGCGGGTTTCGCGAGCAGTACTTC. Translation: CASSVSSGFREQYF.

The chain carries TRBV28 and TRBJ2-7; the D gene is possibly TRBD1 (5 bases). This CDR3 is 13 amino acids long. From germline, CDR1 is MDHEN and CDR2 SYDVKM. With 5 bases removed from V and 0 bases from J, the gap between germline ends came to 8 bases. The CDR3 protein is CASSRQPSYEQYF. The CDR3 nucleotides are TGTGCCAGCAGTCGACAGCCCTCCTACGAGCAGTACTTC. Full variable domain (missing parts from reference TRBV28 and TRBJ2-7): DVKVTQSSRYLVKRTGEKVFLECVQDMDHENMFWYRQDPGLGLRLIYFSYDVKMKEKGDIPEGYSVSREKKERFSLILESASTNQTSMYLCASSRQPSYEQYFGPGTRLTVT.

The chain recombines TRBV25-1 with TRBJ2-1, with TRBD2 identical over 12 bases. Germline CDR1 is MGHDK and CDR2 is SYGVNS. Trimming removed 4 bases from V and 6 bases from J; junction bases left unmatched: 4. This CDR3 region has 15 residues. CDR3 sequence (DNA): TGTGCCAGCAGTGGGACTAGCGGGACCATCAATGAGCAGTTCTTC. Translated: CASSGTSGTINEQFF. Using reference TRBV25-1 and TRBJ2-1 for the parts outside the CDR3, the full variable domain is EADIYQTPRYLVIGTGKKITLECSQTMGHDKMYWYQQDPGMELHLIHYSYGVNSTEKGDLSSESTVSRIRTEHFPLTLESARPSHTSQYLCASSGTSGTINEQFFGPGTRLTVL.

V is TRBV9 and J is TRBJ2-1, with TRBD1 identical over 7 bases. Trimming cost V 4 bases and J 4 bases; bases outside gene matches: 17. Looked up from germline, CDR1 is SGDLS and CDR2 is YYNGEE. The CDR3 totals 18 residues. For the CDR3, the DNA is TGTGCCAGCAGCCCCCGGGACCCAACCGGGACAGCGTACAATGAGCAGTTCTTC. This translates into CASSPRDPTGTAYNEQFF.

The J gene is TRBJ1-2, the V gene TRBV2, with TRBD1 identical over 9 bases. After removal of 7 bases from V and 8 bases from J, the junction contained 14 bases not matched to a gene. Germline CDR1 reads SNHLY; CDR2 reads FYNNEI. The CDR3 is made up of 15 amino acids. Here the CDR3 reads CASNPRTGAPPGYTF. The CDR3 DNA reads as TGTGCCAGCAACCCACGGACAGGGGCGCCTCCCGGCTACACCTTC.

The chain has TRBV18 and TRBJ2-7; 8 bases map to TRBD2. The germline CDR1 and CDR2 sequences are KGHSH and LQKENI. CDR3 length: 14 amino acids. Losses at the gene ends were 2 bases for V and 6 bases for J; bases not matched to a gene: 6. The CDR3 DNA sequence: TGTGCCAGCTCACCAAGTACTAGCGGAACCGAGCAGTACTTC. This sequence encodes CASSPSTSGTEQYF.

The CDR3 reads CASSLAGGGILHRQPQHF. The CDR3 DNA follows: TGTGCCAGCAGTTTGGCCGGGGGGGGGATCCTCCATCGTCAGCCCCAGCATTTT. The chain has TRBV28 and TRBJ1-5, with D possibly matching TRBD1 (5 bases). This CDR3 spans 18 amino acids. The V and J ends lost 3 bases and 6 bases respectively, with 24 bases between them. Germline CDR1 and CDR2: MDHEN and SYDVKM.

The chain uses TRBV6-1 and TRBJ1-5, with a weak D call TRBD1 (6 bases). The CDR3 is 15 amino acids. The V end was cut by 2 bases, the J end by 6 bases, with 14 bases between. Germline CDR1 reads MNHNS; CDR2 reads SASEGT. The CDR3 loop is CASSELAGVGQPQHF. The DNA for the CDR3 is TGTGCCAGCAGTGAACTGGCAGGGGTTGGTCAGCCCCAGCATTTT.

A single count supports this clone. The chain has TRBV7-2 and TRBJ2-2; TRBD2 matches at 14 bases. CDR3 length: 18 amino acids. The germline V gene has CDR1 SGHTA and CDR2 FQGNSA. With V trimmed by 4 bases and J by 3 bases, 7 bases remained unmatched. CDR3: CASSSPGLAGAYTGELFF. Here the CDR3 DNA reads TGTGCCAGCAGCTCACCGGGACTAGCGGGGGCTTACACCGGGGAGCTGTTTTTT. Using reference TRBV7-2 and TRBJ2-2 for the parts outside the CDR3, the full variable domain is GAGVSQSPSNKVTEKGKDVELRCDPISGHTALYWYRQSLGQGLEFLIYFQGNSAPDKSGLPSDRFSAERTGGSVSTLTIQRTQQEDSAVYLCASSSPGLAGAYTGELFFGEGSRLTVL.

V gene TRBV25-1 combines with J gene TRBJ1-5, with D tentatively TRBD1 (5 bases). With 3 bases removed from V and 4 bases from J, the gap between germline ends came to 7 bases. CDR3 length: 13 residues. CDR1 and CDR2 from the germline V gene are MGHDK and SYGVNS. Written as DNA, the CDR3 is TGTGCCAGCAGTGAGGGGCCGAATCAGCCCCAGCATTTT. Translating gives CASSEGPNQPQHF.

This clone was counted between two and nine times. The rearrangement joins TRBV9 to TRBJ2-1; no clear D. The CDR3 covers 14 residues. Trimming took off 5 bases at V and 0 bases at J, with 9 bases between the two ends. CDR1 SGDLS and CDR2 YYNGEE come from the germline V gene. In DNA, the CDR3 is TGTGCCAGCAGTGCTTACAGCTCCTACAATGAGCAGTTCTTC. It specifies CASSAYSSYNEQFF.

This chain uses TRBV11-2 with TRBJ2-7; weak D call: TRBD2 (6 bases). Trimming shortened V by 7 bases and J by 6 bases, and 13 bases separated the two germline ends. The V gene's germline CDR1 is SGHAT and CDR2 FQNNGV. The CDR3 is 12 amino acids. CDR3 residues: CASTGPAGEQYF. CDR3 DNA sequence: TGTGCCAGCACAGGCCCAGCGGGCGAGCAGTACTTC.